These 18 T cell receptor beta chains came from one sample sequenced in a study of CD8+CD57+ T cells in acquired aplastic anemia. It was genomic DNA that served as the template for profiling TCR beta VDJ and CDR3. From the reads, TCRdb called clonotypes with MiXCR, one entry per CDR3 protein. The sample has about 470,000 distinct CDR3 sequences; more than 25% are singletons. Patients who underwent sequencing had shown CD8+CD57+ cell expansion by flow cytometry. Sequencing was performed on sorted CD4+, CD8+, or CD8+CD57+ T cells (not recorded which) from PBMCs. The receptors stem from a human donor with aplastic anemia.

The chain combines TRBV5-6 with TRBJ2-2; D gene unclear. The CDR3 length is 15 residues. In germline, CDR1 is SGHDT, CDR2 YYEEEE. V shed 1 base and J shed 0 bases, with 7 bases lying between them. CDR3 in amino acids: CASSLYPANTGELFF. CDR3 coding DNA: TGTGCCAGCAGCTTGTATCCCGCGAACACCGGGGAGCTGTTTTTT.

This sequence joins TRBV15 and TRBJ2-1; 7 positions match TRBD2. J lost 10 bases, V lost 1 base, and 16 bases had no gene match. The CDR3 runs 17 residues. CDR1 is LNHNV and CDR2 is YYDKDF in the germline V gene (reference sequence). The CDR3 here is CATSRAMGTGGSEEQFF. The CDR3 DNA reads TGTGCCACCAGCAGAGCTATGGGGACTGGCGGGAGTGAGGAGCAGTTCTTC.

This CDR3 is CASSRGTNQPQHF. The CDR3 region has the DNA TGTGCCAGTAGTAGAGGGACGAATCAGCCCCAGCATTTT. The gene calls are TRBV19 and TRBJ1-5; tentative D call: TRBD1 (5 bases). Per germline, CDR1 LNHDA and CDR2 SQIVND (reference sequence). V gave up 4 bases and J gave up 4 bases, with 8 bases separating them. CDR3 length equals 13 residues.

This chain joins TRBV14 and TRBJ1-1, with 7 bases lining up with TRBD1. V was clipped by 1 base and J by 1 base; unmatched bases: 6. Germline V lookup: CDR1 SGHDN, CDR2 FVKESK. CDR3 length: 16 residues. The CDR3 DNA sequence: TGTGCCAGCAGCCAAGTGACAGGGCTGAGGAACACTGAAGCTTTCTTT. This translates into CASSQVTGLRNTEAFF.

At least ten counts were recorded for this clonotype. The chain carries TRBV6-1 and TRBJ1-2; D not certain. This CDR3 comprises 13 residues. Trimming shortened V by 6 bases and J by 2 bases, and 10 bases separated the two germline ends. Germline loops: CDR1 MNHNS, CDR2 SASEGT. The CDR3 region has the DNA TGTGCCAGCAGCTGGGGTGGCAACTATGGCTACACCTTC. Its protein is CASSWGGNYGYTF.

The chain couples TRBV6-2 or TRBV6-3 to TRBJ1-1; D unclear. Trimming shortened V by 3 bases and J by 4 bases, and 12 bases separated the two germline ends. The CDR3 runs 14 residues. From germline, CDR1 is MNHEY and CDR2 SVGEGT. The CDR3 sequence is CASSYSWPGTEAFF. As DNA, the CDR3 is TGTGCCAGCAGTTATTCTTGGCCGGGCACTGAAGCTTTCTTT.

To note about this clonotype: A read error may account for a junction end that differs from germline. The V and J genes are TRBV4-3 and TRBJ1-2; D is ambiguous. Germline V gene data show CDR1 as LGHNA and CDR2 as YSLEER. This CDR3 comprises 15 residues. The CDR3 reads CASSHWDRQHYGYIF. The CDR3 DNA sequence: TGCGCCAGCAGCCACTGGGATCGGCAGCACTATGGCTACATCTTC.

The chain recombines TRBV7-2 with TRBJ1-6; no clear D gene. Trimming stripped 1 base from V and 8 bases from J, with 6 bases between. Germline loops: CDR1 SGHTA, CDR2 FQGNSA. The CDR3 sequence is 13 residues long. This CDR3 reads CASSLEMDSPLHF. The CDR3 coding sequence is TGTGCCAGCAGCTTAGAGATGGATTCACCCCTCCACTTT. The full variable domain, completed using reference TRBV7-2 and TRBJ1-6, is GAGVSQSPSNKVTEKGKDVELRCDPISGHTALYWYRQSLGQGLEFLIYFQGNSAPDKSGLPSDRFSAERTGGSVSTLTIQRTQQEDSAVYLCASSLEMDSPLHFGNGTRLTVT.

This sequence joins TRBV20-1 and TRBJ1-6; D uncertain. Germline CDR1 is DFQATT and CDR2 is SNEGSKA (reference sequence). The germline V and J ends were trimmed by 0 bases and 1 base, with 10 bases remaining between them. This CDR3 contains 16 residues. DNA for the CDR3: TGCAGTGCTAGAGATTATGCTACTTCCTATAATTCACCCCTCCACTTT. As protein: CSARDYATSYNSPLHF.

This clonotype was counted many times. CDR3 residues: CASSRRQGTYEQYF. CDR3 nucleotide sequence: TGTGCCAGCAGCAGGAGACAGGGAACCTACGAGCAGTACTTC. V and J are TRBV7-2 and TRBJ2-7; 7 bases map to TRBD1. Unmatched junction bases numbered 6, after V lost 5 bases and J lost 2 bases. The CDR3 loop spans 14 amino acids. CDR1 and CDR2 (germline): SGHTA, FQGNSA.

With regard to this clonotype: This may stem from a read error, because a much larger clone lies one nucleotide away. The gene calls are TRBV20-1 and TRBJ1-2, with D possibly being TRBD1 (5 bases). CDR1 is DFQATT, CDR2 SNEGSKA, per germline (reference sequence). The V gene lost 1 base and the J gene lost 7 bases, with 16 bases spanning the gap. The length of the CDR3 is 14 residues. As DNA, the CDR3 is TGCAGTGCTAGAGTGGGATTGAGGGGCCTTGGCTACACCTTC. Protein product: CSARVGLRGLGYTF.

This clonotype was seen more than once but under ten times. This chain joins TRBV4-2 and TRBJ1-1; possibly TRBD1 for D (6 bases). CDR3 size: 13 residues. Germline lookup yields CDR1 LGHNA and CDR2 YNFKEQ. Trimming pared 7 bases from V and 3 bases from J, leaving 12 bases between. The chain's CDR3 is CASTLNRDTEAFF. The DNA of the CDR3 is TGTGCCAGCACTTTAAACAGGGACACTGAAGCTTTCTTT.

The J gene is TRBJ2-1, the V gene TRBV10-2; no clear D. V gave up 2 bases and J gave up 8 bases, with 7 bases separating them. Germline-derived CDR1 and CDR2 are WSHSY and SAAADI. The CDR3 runs to 12 residues. CDR3 nucleotides: TGCGCCAGCAGTGAGCCCTTGGATGAGCAGTTCTTC. The encoded protein is CASSEPLDEQFF.

This clonotype was picked up a small number of times. The chain couples TRBV14 to TRBJ1-1, with 7 positions matching TRBD1. Germline V gene sequence: CDR1 SGHDN, CDR2 FVKESK. With V trimmed by 4 bases and J by 4 bases, 6 bases remained unmatched. The length of the CDR3 is 14 residues. CDR3 sequence: CASSRRQGTTEAFF. The CDR3 nucleotides read TGTGCCAGCAGCCGCCGACAGGGAACCACTGAAGCTTTCTTT.

This chain uses TRBV5-6 with TRBJ1-4, with D maybe TRBD1 (5 bases). The CDR3 extends over 15 amino acids. Trimming left V 4 bases short and J 6 bases short, with 16 bases between. The germline V gene has CDR1 SGHDT and CDR2 YYEEEE. CDR3 DNA sequence: TGTGCCAGCAGCCAACAGGAGGGATCTGATGAAAAACTGTTTTTT. As protein: CASSQQEGSDEKLFF.

There are a few counts of this clonotype. V and J are TRBV2 and TRBJ1-1, with D possibly being TRBD1 (5 bases). Trimming took off 6 bases at V and 11 bases at J, with 16 bases between the two ends. The CDR3 runs 12 residues. CDR1 SNHLY and CDR2 FYNNEI come from the germline V gene. As DNA, the CDR3 is TGTGCCAGCAGCCCCCTGAGGGGATTCGCTTTCTTT. Its protein product is CASSPLRGFAFF.

This clonotype was recorded at least ten times. The junction shows a germline mismatch at one end, possibly a read error. The V gene is TRBV29-1, the J gene TRBJ2-7; D not resolved. This CDR3 contains 14 residues. Germline assignment: CDR1 SQVTM and CDR2 ANQGSEA. The CDR3, as DNA: TGCAGCGCCCGTGGTCTTAGAAGCTCCTCCGAGCAGTACTTC. It specifies CSARGLRSSSEQYF.

In its sample, this clonotype was seen many times. V is TRBV2 and J is TRBJ1-6; perhaps TRBD1 as D (6 bases). The CDR3 covers 14 residues. The V and J ends lost 5 bases and 13 bases respectively, with 18 bases between them. CDR1 SNHLY and CDR2 FYNNEI come from the germline V gene. In DNA form, the CDR3 reads TGTGCCAGCAGTCCGGACAGACAGTCGTATCCCCTCCACTTT. Protein: CASSPDRQSYPLHF.